What follows are 8 T cell receptor beta chains derived from one specimen sequenced in a study of blood T cell repertoires in COVID-19. Measured with immunoSEQ multiplex PCR; TCRdb has only the in-frame clones, and not every one. The sample lists 300,000 or so clones; 70% to 90% were seen once. Material: peripheral blood. These receptors all stem from a woman aged 45-65 years with active or convalescent COVID-19.

The chain is built from TRBV6-6 and TRBJ1-5, with 10 bases aligning to TRBD1. CDR3 size: 15 residues. The trim removed 2 bases at V and 8 bases at J, leaving 6 bases unmatched. CDR1 MNHNY and CDR2 SVGAGI come from the germline V gene (reference sequence). The chain's CDR3 is CASSYLGQGVEPQHF. The CDR3 region has the DNA TGTGCCAGCAGTTACCTTGGACAGGGGGTTGAGCCCCAGCATTTT.

The chain combines TRBV7-2 with TRBJ2-5; D is perhaps TRBD2 (7 bases). Trimming took off 0 bases at V and 3 bases at J, with 14 bases between the two ends. The germline gives CDR1 SGHTA, CDR2 FQGNSA. The CDR3 runs to 16 residues. This CDR3 reads CASSLAGGTLKETQYF. The DNA of the CDR3 is TGTGCCAGCAGCTTAGCGGGAGGGACACTCAAAGAGACCCAGTACTTC.

The chain combines TRBV18 with TRBJ1-6; 7 bases are shared with TRBD1. The germline gives CDR1 KGHSH, CDR2 LQKENI. CDR3 length: 16 residues. V lost 2 bases to trimming and J lost 7 bases; unmatched junction nucleotides: 8. CDR3 coding DNA: TGTGCCAGCTCACCAACGGTCACCAGGGGGAATTCACCCCTCCACTTT. Its translation is CASSPTVTRGNSPLHF.

This clone was counted a few times. CDR3 loop: CASSKKRICDRAFGYNEQFF. Written as DNA, the CDR3 is TGTGCCAGCAGCAAAAAGAGAATATGTGACAGGGCATTTGGATACAATGAGCAGTTCTTC. The gene calls are TRBV21-1 and TRBJ2-1; TRBD1, the table's D call, lacks a check against the DNA. TRBV21-1 is a pseudogene segment. The CDR3 is 20 residues long.

The J gene is TRBJ2-3, the V gene TRBV5-1; 8 nucleotides line up with TRBD2. The J segment lost 0 bases and the V segment lost 3 bases, leaving 3 bases of the junction unmatched. CDR1 and CDR2 (germline): SGHRS, YFSETQ. There are 15 residues in the CDR3. The CDR3 region is CASSSPSGSTDTQYF. CDR3 nucleotide sequence: TGCGCCAGCAGCTCGCCTAGCGGGAGCACAGATACGCAGTATTTT.

The V and J genes are TRBV25-1 and TRBJ2-6; weak D call: TRBD1 (5 bases). The CDR3 is made up of 17 amino acids. Trimming shortened V by 4 bases and J by 0 bases, and 13 bases separated the two germline ends. From germline, CDR1 is MGHDK and CDR2 SYGVNS. CDR3 sequence (DNA): TGTGCCAGCAGTGCACAGGAGCGCCGCTCTGGGGCCAACGTCCTGACTTTC. This codes for CASSAQERRSGANVLTF.

V gene TRBV27 combines with J gene TRBJ2-7, with D maybe TRBD2 (5 bases). This CDR3 spans 15 amino acids. Germline-derived CDR1 and CDR2 are MNHEY and SMNVEV (reference sequence). With 0 bases removed from V and 2 bases from J, the gap between germline ends came to 11 bases. CDR3 residues: CASSLSLRGTYEQYF. In DNA, the CDR3 is TGTGCCAGCAGTTTATCGTTACGGGGAACCTACGAGCAGTACTTC.

The chain uses TRBV20-1 and TRBJ2-3; D gene ambiguous. Deletions cut 3 bases from V and 2 bases from J, with 12 bases between. Germline assignment: CDR1 DFQATT and CDR2 SNEGSKA (reference sequence). The CDR3 has 14 residues. In nucleotides, the CDR3 is TGCAGTGCTAGTACCCAACTCTACACAGATACGCAGTATTTT. It codes for CSASTQLYTDTQYF.